Following are 9 T cell receptor beta chains from one sample sequenced in a study of T cells in Graves' hyperthyroidism and ophthalmopathy. RNA transcripts gave rise to amplified TCR beta CDR3 regions. HTBI primers were used for first-round RT-PCR of the TCR CDR3. TCRdb re-derived calls from the multiplex PCR reads in MiXCR, one entry per CDR3 protein. The sample lists about 290,000 distinct CDR3 sequences, 13% seen once, with approximately 8.6% in the top ten. The specimen sequenced was blood. The receptors shown here come from a woman between 25 and 40 years old with Graves' hyperthyroidism that later progressed to Graves' ophthalmopathy.

This clonotype was counted at least ten times. The rearrangement links TRBV11-2 to TRBJ1-5; D is perhaps TRBD1 (6 bases). This CDR3 has 13 amino acids. The germline CDR1 and CDR2 sequences are SGHAT and FQNNGV. V was pared by 5 bases and J by 3 bases, with 8 bases between. The CDR3 reads CASSRTDNQPQHF. The CDR3 DNA reads TGTGCCAGCAGCCGGACAGACAATCAGCCCCAGCATTTT.

This clonotype was counted many times. The gene calls are TRBV4-1 and TRBJ1-1, with no clear D. CDR3 length: 15 residues. Germline loops: CDR1 MGHRA, CDR2 YSYEKL. The V end lost 4 bases, the J end lost 1 base, and 13 bases lay between the germline ends. The CDR3 reads CASSRLLGRNTEAFF. For the CDR3, the DNA is TGCGCCAGCAGCCGCCTGTTAGGAAGGAACACTGAAGCTTTCTTT.

This clonotype was counted ten times or more. V is TRBV20-1 and J is TRBJ2-7; perhaps TRBD1 as D (6 bases). V was trimmed by 4 bases and J by 2 bases, leaving 18 bases between them. The CDR3 is 15 amino acids. Germline V gene sequence: CDR1 DFQATT, CDR2 SNEGSKA (reference sequence). This chain's CDR3 is CSAKWLGHITYEQYF. CDR3 DNA sequence: TGCAGTGCTAAGTGGCTGGGACATATCACCTACGAGCAGTACTTC.

The chain has TRBV19 and TRBJ2-1; 8 bases align to TRBD1. CDR1 is LNHDA and CDR2 is SQIVND in the germline V gene (reference sequence). The CDR3 runs to 15 residues. V was clipped by 3 bases and J by 7 bases; unmatched bases: 8. The CDR3 region has the DNA TGTGCCAGTAGTATTCCAGGGGGCGCCCGGAATGAGCAGTTCTTC. The encoded protein is CASSIPGGARNEQFF.

This clonotype appeared a few times. The chain joins TRBV14 to TRBJ1-6; D not resolved. The CDR3 sequence is 16 residues long. The V and J ends lost 4 bases and 3 bases respectively, with 13 bases between them. Germline V gene sequence: CDR1 SGHDN, CDR2 FVKESK. This CDR3 reads CASSRSGTVYNSPLHF. CDR3 DNA: TGTGCCAGCAGCCGGTCGGGAACAGTCTATAATTCACCCCTCCACTTT. The full variable domain, completed using reference TRBV14 and TRBJ1-6, is EAGVTQFPSHSVIEKGQTVTLRCDPISGHDNLYWYRRVMGKEIKFLLHFVKESKQDESGMPNNRFLAERTGGTYSTLKVQPAELEDSGVYFCASSRSGTVYNSPLHFGNGTRLTVT.

This clonotype was detected ten times or more. J is TRBJ2-1 and V is TRBV3-1, with no clear D. Germline V gene lookup returns CDR1 LGHDT and CDR2 YNNKEL (reference sequence). Trimming took off 4 bases at V and 6 bases at J, with 10 bases between the two ends. The CDR3 extends over 13 amino acids. Written as DNA, the CDR3 is TGTGCCAGCAGCCCCCTGGGGTCCAATGAGCAGTTCTTC. Its protein product is CASSPLGSNEQFF.

The gene calls are TRBV5-1 and TRBJ2-2; 9 positions match TRBD2. Germline CDR1 SGHRS, CDR2 YFSETQ. This CDR3 comprises 19 residues. V shed 0 bases, J shed 4 bases, and the junction held 13 bases outside the gene matches. This chain's CDR3 is CASSLGSAGGPSSTGELFF. DNA for the CDR3: TGCGCCAGCAGCTTGGGTTCCGCGGGGGGGCCGTCGAGCACCGGGGAGCTGTTTTTT. Full variable domain (rest looked up from reference TRBV5-1 and TRBJ2-2): KAGVTQTPRYLIKTRGQQVTLSCSPISGHRSVSWYQQTPGQGLQFLFEYFSETQRNKGNFPGRFSGRQFSNSRSEMNVSTLELGDSALYLCASSLGSAGGPSSTGELFFGEGSRLTVL.

This clonotype appeared many times. The chain combines TRBV20-1 with TRBJ2-7; 8 bases are a match to TRBD2. This CDR3 is 15 amino acids long. Germline assignment: CDR1 DFQATT and CDR2 SNEGSKA (reference sequence). The V and J ends lost 0 bases and 1 base, in that order; junction bases with no gene match: 5. The CDR3 sequence: CSARDEAGASYEQYF. The CDR3 region has the DNA TGCAGTGCTAGAGATGAAGCGGGGGCTTCCTACGAGCAGTACTTC.

This clonotype was observed many times. The V gene is TRBV3-1, the J gene TRBJ2-3; 9 bases are a match to TRBD2. Unmatched junction bases numbered 11, after V lost 0 bases and J lost 4 bases. This CDR3 spans 18 amino acids. Germline lookup yields CDR1 LGHDT and CDR2 YNNKEL (reference sequence). The CDR3 loop is CASSQENKASGNPDTQYF. CDR3 DNA: TGTGCCAGCAGCCAAGAGAATAAGGCTAGCGGGAACCCAGATACGCAGTATTTT.